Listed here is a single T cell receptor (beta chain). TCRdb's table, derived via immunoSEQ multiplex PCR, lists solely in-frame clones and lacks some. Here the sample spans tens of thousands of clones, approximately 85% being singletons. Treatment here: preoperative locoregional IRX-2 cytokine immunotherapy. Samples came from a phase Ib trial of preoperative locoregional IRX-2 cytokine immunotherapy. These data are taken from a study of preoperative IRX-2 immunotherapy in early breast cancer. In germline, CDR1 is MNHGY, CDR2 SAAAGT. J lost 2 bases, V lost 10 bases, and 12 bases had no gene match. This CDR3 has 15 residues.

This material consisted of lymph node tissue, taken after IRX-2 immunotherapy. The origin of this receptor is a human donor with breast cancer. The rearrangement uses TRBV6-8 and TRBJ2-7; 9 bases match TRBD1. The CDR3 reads CATRREDRGPYEQYF. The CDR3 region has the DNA TGTGCCACCCGGAGAGAGGACAGGGGACCCTACGAGCAGTACTTC.